This TCR beta chain was sequenced in a study of CD8 T cells in Susac syndrome. RNA, at about 0.5 to 1 ug, was reverse transcribed with random hexamers. TCRdb used MiXCR to reprocess the immunoSEQ multiplex PCR reads, holding one entry per CDR3 protein. The top ten hold about 0.4% of the sample, which has 78,000 or so distinct CDR3 sequences, about 95% seen once. V lost 1 base to trimming and J lost 3 bases, with 7 bases between them. This CDR3 region has 13 residues. CDR1 and CDR2 from the germline V gene are MNHEY and SMNVEV (reference sequence). This receptor was obtained from a human donor with multiple sclerosis. The V and J genes are TRBV27 and TRBJ2-7; D is undetermined. The specimen was CD8+ T cells from PBMCs. This CDR3 is CASSLLPIYEQYF. DNA of the CDR3: TGTGCCAGCAGTTTATTGCCAATCTACGAGCAGTACTTC.